These 26 T cell receptor beta chains were all obtained from the same sample, sequenced in a study of memory CD4+ T cells and cytomegalovirus serostatus. The sort gate was single viable CD3+CD4+CD8-CD45RO+ cells for memory CD4+ T cells. Produced via immunoSEQ multiplex PCR; TCRdb's table is partial and in-frame only. The table records around 50,000 clones, 78% of them present only once. Sequenced input: memory CD4+ T cells from blood. These receptors all stem from an adult in good health and CMV-seronegative.

V gene TRBV6-5 combines with J gene TRBJ1-1; possible D gene TRBD1, 5 bases. Trimming removed 6 bases from V and 0 bases from J, with 11 bases in between. Germline assignment: CDR1 MNHEY and CDR2 SVGAGI. The CDR3 spans 14 residues. The CDR3 sequence is CASSLGVMNTEAFF. CDR3 sequence (DNA): TGTGCCAGCAGCTTGGGGGTGATGAACACTGAAGCTTTCTTT.

The rearrangement joins TRBV7-2 to TRBJ2-3; TRBD2 matches at 8 bases. The CDR3 contains 16 residues. J gave up 4 bases and V 5 bases, and 11 bases lay outside the gene matches. Germline assignment: CDR1 SGHTA and CDR2 FQGNSA. The CDR3 DNA reads TGTGCCAGCAGCGCCAGCGGGGGTTACCAATCAGATACGCAGTATTTT. Protein: CASSASGGYQSDTQYF.

The chain links TRBV10-3 to TRBJ1-5; D is undetermined. This CDR3 has 13 amino acids. Germline V gene lookup returns CDR1 ENHRY and CDR2 SYGVKD. Trimming left V 4 bases short and J 4 bases short, with 8 bases between. CDR3 bases: TGTGCCATCAGTGGTGGATCAAATCAGCCCCAGCATTTT. It is translated as CAISGGSNQPQHF.

The chain links TRBV2 to TRBJ1-5; tentative D call: TRBD1 (5 bases). V lost 6 bases, J lost 2 bases, and 14 bases lay in between. The length of the CDR3 is 15 residues. Germline-derived CDR1 and CDR2 are SNHLY and FYNNEI. DNA for the CDR3: TGTGCCAGCAGCCCCCGGGGCGTGGGCAATCAGCCCCAGCATTTT. It encodes CASSPRGVGNQPQHF.

This chain uses TRBV6-5 with TRBJ1-5, with D possibly TRBD1 on 5 matching bases. The V end was cut by 2 bases, the J end by 0 bases, with 8 bases between. Germline V CDR1 and CDR2: MNHEY, SVGAGI. CDR3 length: 15 residues. CDR3 residues: CASSYGALSNQPQHF. For the CDR3, the DNA is TGTGCCAGCAGTTACGGGGCCCTTAGCAATCAGCCCCAGCATTTT.

This clone was seen only once. The V call is TRBV5-1, the J call TRBJ2-5, with TRBD2 matching 10 bases. With 3 bases clipped from V and 5 bases from J, the junction kept 4 bases outside the gene matches. Germline V gives CDR1 SGHRS, CDR2 YFSETQ. This CDR3 is 14 amino acids long. CDR3 sequence: CASSSAGGLETQYF. The CDR3 DNA sequence: TGCGCCAGCAGCTCAGCGGGGGGGCTTGAGACCCAGTACTTC.

This clone was seen a single time. The V gene is TRBV18, the J gene TRBJ2-2; 11 bases map to TRBD1. CDR3 length: 18 amino acids. Germline assignment: CDR1 KGHSH and CDR2 LQKENI. V dropped 3 bases and J dropped 4; count of bases not matched to a gene: 10. In nucleotides, the CDR3 is TGTGCCAGCTCACCGAGGGACAGGGGGTCCGTGGTCACCGGGGAGCTGTTTTTT. Amino acids: CASSPRDRGSVVTGELFF.

This clone was counted a few times. The rearrangement joins TRBV7-8 to TRBJ2-7; D is unresolved. Trimming shortened V by 5 bases and J by 5 bases, and 7 bases separated the two germline ends. This CDR3 is built from 11 residues. Germline CDR1 SGHVS, CDR2 FQNEAQ. The CDR3 DNA reads as TGTGCCAGCAGCCCCCGGGACGAGCAGTACTTC. It yields the protein CASSPRDEQYF.

This clone turned up a few times. The genes are TRBV6-6 and TRBJ1-1; D is undetermined. The CDR3 spans 12 residues. V lost 6 bases and J 6 bases, leaving 11 bases between the germline ends. Germline V gene lookup returns CDR1 MNHNY and CDR2 SVGAGI (reference sequence). CDR3 in DNA: TGTGCCAGCAGGACATCAGGCGCTGAAGCTTTCTTT. It specifies CASRTSGAEAFF.

This clone ranks as medium-sized (0.01 to 0.1%). The chain employs TRBV19 and TRBJ1-1, with 7 bases identical to TRBD1. Germline V gene lookup returns CDR1 LNHDA and CDR2 SQIVND (reference sequence). J was trimmed by 1 base and V by 5 bases; bases with no gene match: 7. CDR3 size: 15 residues. The CDR3 DNA sequence: TGTGCCAGTAGTTTTGCGGACAGGCGGAACACTGAAGCTTTCTTT. This sequence encodes CASSFADRRNTEAFF.

The rearrangement joins TRBV7-2 to TRBJ1-4; maybe TRBD1 (5 bases). Trimming removed 0 bases from V and 5 bases from J, with 10 bases in between. In germline, CDR1 is SGHTA, CDR2 FQGNSA. CDR3 length equals 15 residues. For the CDR3, the DNA is TGTGCCAGCAGCTTAGCCGGGACCGCCAATGAAAAACTGTTTTTT. Its protein is CASSLAGTANEKLFF.

The chain recombines TRBV7-2 with TRBJ1-1; 10 bases match TRBD1. The CDR3 covers 17 residues. CDR1 and CDR2 (germline): SGHTA, FQGNSA. Losses at the gene ends were 5 bases for V and 5 bases for J; bases not matched to a gene: 14. CDR3: CASSPRGRDRGLTEAFF. The CDR3 region has the DNA TGTGCCAGCAGCCCCCGCGGGCGGGACAGGGGTTTAACTGAAGCTTTCTTT.

This chain links TRBV5-4 with TRBJ2-2; 10 bases map to TRBD2. The trim removed 2 bases at V and 7 bases at J, leaving 2 bases unmatched. The germline CDR1 and CDR2 sequences are SGHNT and YYREEE (reference sequence). The CDR3 sequence is 14 residues long. CDR3 amino acids: CASSFLAGDGELFF. The CDR3 nucleotides are TGTGCCAGCAGCTTCCTAGCGGGGGACGGGGAGCTGTTTTTT.

In nucleotides, the CDR3 is TGTGCCTGGAGTGTGGCCGGGAACCGGAACACTGAAGCTTTCTTT. Translating gives CAWSVAGNRNTEAFF. This rearrangement joins TRBV30 to TRBJ1-1, with D hard to call. Deletions cut 0 bases from V and 1 base from J, with 12 bases between. This CDR3 has 15 amino acids. Looked up from germline, CDR1 is GTSNPN and CDR2 is SVGIG (reference sequence).

V and J are TRBV5-4 and TRBJ2-1; 15 nucleotides match TRBD2. The CDR3 has 18 amino acids. Germline CDR1 is SGHNT and CDR2 is YYREEE (reference sequence). The trim removed 3 bases at V and 5 bases at J, leaving 9 bases unmatched. CDR3 region: CASSSTGTSGGWDNEQFF. CDR3 DNA: TGTGCCAGCAGCTCCACCGGGACTAGCGGGGGGTGGGACAATGAGCAGTTCTTC.

The sample holds a few counts of this clone. V is TRBV6-6 and J is TRBJ1-1; D is unresolved. Germline CDR1 and CDR2: MNHNY and SVGAGI (reference sequence). The CDR3 extends over 10 amino acids. V was pared by 8 bases and J by 11 bases, with 12 bases between. Written as DNA, the CDR3 is TGTGCCAGCGGTGAGTCGGGGGCTTTCTTT. This sequence encodes CASGESGAFF.

This chain joins TRBV6-1 and TRBJ1-1; D gene uncertain. The CDR3 runs 14 residues. Per the germline V gene, CDR1 is MNHNS and CDR2 is SASEGT. V shed 3 bases and J shed 2 bases, with 10 bases lying between them. CDR3 bases: TGTGCCAGCAGTGAGGGCGGATTCAACACTGAAGCTTTCTTT. It yields the protein CASSEGGFNTEAFF.

V and J are TRBV11-2 and TRBJ2-5; no definite D call. The CDR3 length is 16 residues. Germline CDR1 reads SGHAT; CDR2 reads FQNNGV. V was clipped by 0 bases and J by 1 base, with 12 bases between them. As DNA, the CDR3 is TGTGCCAGCAGCTTAGATTGGGCTAGGTCCCAAGAGACCCAGTACTTC. This sequence encodes CASSLDWARSQETQYF.

The V gene is TRBV6-5, the J gene TRBJ1-6; D remains unclear. V lost 7 bases and J lost 10, with 20 bases in between. CDR3 length equals 15 residues. Per the germline V gene, CDR1 is MNHEY and CDR2 is SVGAGI. The CDR3 spells CASTPQRPSRSPLHF. CDR3 nucleotide sequence: TGTGCCAGCACCCCACAGCGACCCTCAAGGTCACCCCTCCACTTT.

The V and J genes are TRBV18 and TRBJ1-2; possibly TRBD1 for D (6 bases). This CDR3 comprises 14 residues. Germline V gives CDR1 KGHSH, CDR2 LQKENI. The V gene lost 1 base and the J gene lost 4 bases, with 10 bases spanning the gap. CDR3 in amino acids: CASSPQQGSYGYTF. CDR3 in DNA: TGTGCCAGCTCACCACAGCAGGGGAGCTATGGCTACACCTTC.

The chain carries TRBV7-3 and TRBJ2-2, with D possibly matching TRBD1 (6 bases). Germline V gives CDR1 SGHTA, CDR2 FQGTGA. The V end lost 3 bases, the J end lost 4 bases, and 9 bases lay between the germline ends. The CDR3 length is 14 residues. DNA for the CDR3: TGTGCCAGCAGCTTGGGACACAGCACCGGGGAGCTGTTTTTT. Protein: CASSLGHSTGELFF.

The chain couples TRBV6-5 to TRBJ1-2, with 8 bases matching TRBD1. This CDR3 is 15 amino acids long. CDR1 and CDR2 (germline): MNHEY, SVGAGI. J was trimmed by 4 bases and V by 8 bases; bases with no gene match: 12. The CDR3 region has the DNA TGTGCCAGCGGGGGGGACAGGAACTTTCTCTATGGCTACACCTTC. Translation gives CASGGDRNFLYGYTF.

This sequence joins TRBV18 and TRBJ2-7, with D unresolved. The CDR3 consists of 14 residues. The V end was cut by 3 bases, the J end by 3 bases, with 12 bases between. Germline CDR1 and CDR2: KGHSH and LQKENI. CDR3 residues: CASSPPVRGYEQYF. Written as DNA, the CDR3 is TGTGCCAGCTCACCTCCCGTCCGCGGCTACGAGCAGTACTTC.

In its sample, this clone was seen a few times. This rearrangement joins TRBV6-1 to TRBJ1-5; D gene ambiguous. The CDR3 length is 13 residues. V lost 4 bases and J 5 bases, leaving 9 bases between the germline ends. Germline V gene lookup returns CDR1 MNHNS and CDR2 SASEGT. Here the CDR3 reads CASSAQRDQPQHF. In nucleotides, the CDR3 is TGTGCCAGCAGTGCCCAGAGGGATCAGCCCCAGCATTTT.

V gene TRBV9 combines with J gene TRBJ1-2; D unclear. The germline V and J ends were trimmed by 4 bases and 2 bases, with 18 bases remaining between them. Germline assignment: CDR1 SGDLS and CDR2 YYNGEE. The CDR3 spans 16 residues. The DNA of the CDR3 is TGTGCCAGCAGCACACCCGATGGGAGGCCCAACTATGGCTACACCTTC. This sequence encodes CASSTPDGRPNYGYTF.

This clone was picked up a small number of times. The V call is TRBV19, the J call TRBJ1-4, with no clear D. Germline V gene lookup returns CDR1 LNHDA and CDR2 SQIVND (reference sequence). The CDR3 has 11 amino acids. Trimming took 4 bases from V and 5 from J, leaving 2 bases between them. DNA for the CDR3: TGTGCCAGTAGTACCAATGAAAAACTGTTTTTT. Protein: CASSTNEKLFF.